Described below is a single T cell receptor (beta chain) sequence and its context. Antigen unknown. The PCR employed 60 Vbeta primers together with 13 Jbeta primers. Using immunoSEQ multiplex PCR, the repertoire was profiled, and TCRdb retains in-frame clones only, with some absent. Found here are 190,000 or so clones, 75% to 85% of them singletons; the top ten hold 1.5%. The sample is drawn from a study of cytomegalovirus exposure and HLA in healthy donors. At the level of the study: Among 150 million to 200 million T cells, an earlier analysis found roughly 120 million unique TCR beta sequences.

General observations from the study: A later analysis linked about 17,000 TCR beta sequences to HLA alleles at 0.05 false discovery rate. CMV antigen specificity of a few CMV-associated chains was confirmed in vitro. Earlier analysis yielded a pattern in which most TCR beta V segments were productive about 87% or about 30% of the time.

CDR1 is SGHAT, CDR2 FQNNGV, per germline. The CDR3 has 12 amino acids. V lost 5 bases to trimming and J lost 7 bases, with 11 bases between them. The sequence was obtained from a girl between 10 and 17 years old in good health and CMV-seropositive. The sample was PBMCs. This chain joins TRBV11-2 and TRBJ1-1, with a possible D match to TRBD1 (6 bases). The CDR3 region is CASSMDSLEAFF. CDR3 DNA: TGTGCCAGCAGCATGGACAGTCTTGAAGCTTTCTTT.